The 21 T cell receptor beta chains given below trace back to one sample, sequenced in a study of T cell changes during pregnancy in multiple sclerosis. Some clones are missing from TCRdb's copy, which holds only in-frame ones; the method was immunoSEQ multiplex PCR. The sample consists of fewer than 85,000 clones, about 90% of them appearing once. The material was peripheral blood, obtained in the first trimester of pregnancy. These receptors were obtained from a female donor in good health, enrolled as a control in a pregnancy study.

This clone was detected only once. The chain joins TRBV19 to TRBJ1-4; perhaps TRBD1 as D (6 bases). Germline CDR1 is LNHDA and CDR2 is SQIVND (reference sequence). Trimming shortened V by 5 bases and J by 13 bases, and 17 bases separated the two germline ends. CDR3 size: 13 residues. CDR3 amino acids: CASSERQRGILFF. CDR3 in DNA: TGTGCCAGTAGTGAGCGTCAAAGGGGGATACTGTTTTTT.

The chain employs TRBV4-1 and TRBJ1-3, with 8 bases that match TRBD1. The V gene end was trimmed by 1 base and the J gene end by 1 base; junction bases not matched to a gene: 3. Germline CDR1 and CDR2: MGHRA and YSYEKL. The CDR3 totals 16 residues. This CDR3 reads CASSQAGQGSGNTIYF. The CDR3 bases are TGCGCCAGCAGCCAAGCCGGACAGGGATCTGGAAACACCATATATTTT.

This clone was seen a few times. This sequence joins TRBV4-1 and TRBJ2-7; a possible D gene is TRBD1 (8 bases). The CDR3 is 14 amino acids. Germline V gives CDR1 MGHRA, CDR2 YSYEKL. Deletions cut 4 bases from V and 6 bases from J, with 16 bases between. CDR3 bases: TGCGCCAGCAGCCCAGGACAGGGCGGGGGCGAGCAGTACTTC. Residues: CASSPGQGGGEQYF.

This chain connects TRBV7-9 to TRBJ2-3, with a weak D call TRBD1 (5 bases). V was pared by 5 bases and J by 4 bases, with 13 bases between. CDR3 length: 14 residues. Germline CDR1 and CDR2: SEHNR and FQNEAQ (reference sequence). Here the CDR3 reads CASSHDSVPDTQYF. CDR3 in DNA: TGTGCCAGCAGCCACGACAGTGTTCCAGATACGCAGTATTTT.

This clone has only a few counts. CDR3 amino acids: CASSVGVTSKAGELFF. In nucleotides, the CDR3 is TGTGCCAGCAGCGTAGGAGTGACTAGCAAGGCCGGGGAGCTGTTTTTT. The J gene is TRBJ2-2, the V gene TRBV9; 7 positions match TRBD2. Germline V gives CDR1 SGDLS, CDR2 YYNGEE. Trimming removed 0 bases from V and 6 bases from J; junction bases left unmatched: 8. The CDR3 totals 16 residues.

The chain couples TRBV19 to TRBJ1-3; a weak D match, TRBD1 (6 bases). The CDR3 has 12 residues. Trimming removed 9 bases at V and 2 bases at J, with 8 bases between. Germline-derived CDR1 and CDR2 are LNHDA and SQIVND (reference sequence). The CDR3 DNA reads TGTGCCAGCGAGGGGGCTGGAAACACCATATATTTT. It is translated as CASEGAGNTIYF.

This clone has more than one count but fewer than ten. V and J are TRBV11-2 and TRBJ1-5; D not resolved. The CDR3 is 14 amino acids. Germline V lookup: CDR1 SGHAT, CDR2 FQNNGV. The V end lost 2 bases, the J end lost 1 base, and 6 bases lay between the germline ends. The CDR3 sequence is CASSLTGSNQPQHF. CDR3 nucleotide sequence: TGTGCCAGCAGCTTAACCGGGAGCAATCAGCCCCAGCATTTT.

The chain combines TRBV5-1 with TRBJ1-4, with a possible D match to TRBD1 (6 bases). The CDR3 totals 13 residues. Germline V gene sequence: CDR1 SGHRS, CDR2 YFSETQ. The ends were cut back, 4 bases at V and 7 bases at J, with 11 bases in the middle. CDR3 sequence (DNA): TGCGCCAGCAGCGCGGACAGCAGTGAAAAACTGTTTTTT. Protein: CASSADSSEKLFF.

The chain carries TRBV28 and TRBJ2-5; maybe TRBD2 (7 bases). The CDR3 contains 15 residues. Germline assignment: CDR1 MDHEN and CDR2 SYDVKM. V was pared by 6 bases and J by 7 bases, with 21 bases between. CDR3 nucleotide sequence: TGTGCCAGCAGCTGGGACCGCGGACTAGGGGGGACCCAGTACTTC. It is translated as CASSWDRGLGGTQYF.

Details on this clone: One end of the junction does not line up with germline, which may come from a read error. The CDR3 DNA is TGTGCTAGCAGCTTACTCGCGGGAGGTGTCAATGAGCAGTTCTTC. Encoded protein: CASSLLAGGVNEQFF. This chain uses TRBV7-7 with TRBJ2-1, with 8 bases matching TRBD2. The CDR3 spans 15 residues. Germline loops: CDR1 SSHAT, CDR2 FNYEAQ (reference sequence).

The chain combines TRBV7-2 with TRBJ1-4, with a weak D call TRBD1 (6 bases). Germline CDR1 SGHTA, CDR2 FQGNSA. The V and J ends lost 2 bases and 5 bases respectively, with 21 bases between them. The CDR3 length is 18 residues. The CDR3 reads CASSLSYGGGGLNEKLFF. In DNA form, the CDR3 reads TGTGCCAGCAGCTTAAGCTATGGGGGCGGGGGGTTAAATGAAAAACTGTTTTTT.

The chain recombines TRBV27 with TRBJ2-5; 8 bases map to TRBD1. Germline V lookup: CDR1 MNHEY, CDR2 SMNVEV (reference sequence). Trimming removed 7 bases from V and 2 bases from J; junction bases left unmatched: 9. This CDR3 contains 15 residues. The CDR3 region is CASTNRQGRQETQYF. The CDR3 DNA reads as TGTGCCAGCACGAATCGACAGGGGCGGCAAGAGACCCAGTACTTC.

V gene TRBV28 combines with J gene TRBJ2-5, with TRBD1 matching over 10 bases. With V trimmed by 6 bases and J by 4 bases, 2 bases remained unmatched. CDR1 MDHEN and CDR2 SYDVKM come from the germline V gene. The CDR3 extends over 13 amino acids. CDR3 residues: CASRRQGAETQYF. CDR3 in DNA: TGTGCCAGCAGGAGACAGGGGGCAGAGACCCAGTACTTC.

The CDR3 here is CASSPRQGYEQYF. The CDR3 DNA follows: TGTGCCAGCAGCCCACGACAGGGATACGAGCAGTACTTC. This chain connects TRBV7-6 to TRBJ2-7, with TRBD1 matching 7 bases. J was trimmed by 4 bases and V by 5 bases; bases with no gene match: 5. The germline CDR1 and CDR2 sequences are SGHVS and FNYEAQ. There are 13 residues in the CDR3.

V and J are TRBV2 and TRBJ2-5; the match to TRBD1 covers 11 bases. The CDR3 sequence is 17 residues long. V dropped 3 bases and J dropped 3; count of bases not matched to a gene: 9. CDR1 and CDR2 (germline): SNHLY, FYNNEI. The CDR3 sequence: CASSDPDRGPSEETQYF. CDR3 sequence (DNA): TGTGCCAGCAGTGACCCGGACAGGGGGCCTTCGGAAGAGACCCAGTACTTC.

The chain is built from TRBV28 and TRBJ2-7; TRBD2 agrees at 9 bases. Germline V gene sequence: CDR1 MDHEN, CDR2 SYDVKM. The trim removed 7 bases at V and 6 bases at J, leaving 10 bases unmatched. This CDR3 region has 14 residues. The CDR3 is CASNSGLAISEQYF. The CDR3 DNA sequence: TGTGCCAGCAATTCGGGACTAGCAATCTCCGAGCAGTACTTC.

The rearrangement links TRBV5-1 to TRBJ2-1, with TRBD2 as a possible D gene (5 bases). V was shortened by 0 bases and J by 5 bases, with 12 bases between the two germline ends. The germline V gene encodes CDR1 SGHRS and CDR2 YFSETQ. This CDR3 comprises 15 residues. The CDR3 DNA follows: TGCGCCAGCAGCTTGGAGACAAGGCGGGACAATGAGCAGTTCTTC. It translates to CASSLETRRDNEQFF.

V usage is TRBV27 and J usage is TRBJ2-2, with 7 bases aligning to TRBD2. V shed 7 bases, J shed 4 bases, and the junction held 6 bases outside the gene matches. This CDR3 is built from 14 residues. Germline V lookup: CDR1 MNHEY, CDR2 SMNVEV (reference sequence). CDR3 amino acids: CASKTSPVTGELFF. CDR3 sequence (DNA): TGTGCCAGCAAGACTAGCCCGGTCACCGGGGAGCTGTTTTTT.

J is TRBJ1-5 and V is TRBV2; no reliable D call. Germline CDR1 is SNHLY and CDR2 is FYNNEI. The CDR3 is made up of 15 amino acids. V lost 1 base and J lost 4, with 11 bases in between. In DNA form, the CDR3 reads TGTGCCAGCAGTGAAGGGAGGGCAGAGAATCAGCCCCAGCATTTT. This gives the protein CASSEGRAENQPQHF.

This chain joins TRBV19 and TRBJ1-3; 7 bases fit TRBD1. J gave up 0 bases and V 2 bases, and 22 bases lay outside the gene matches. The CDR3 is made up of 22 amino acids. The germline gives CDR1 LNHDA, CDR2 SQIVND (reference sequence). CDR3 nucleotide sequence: TGTGCCAGTAGTATACCCGCCGCAGGGGGGTTTATGCGACCGAGCTCTGGAAACACCATATATTTT. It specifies CASSIPAAGGFMRPSSGNTIYF.

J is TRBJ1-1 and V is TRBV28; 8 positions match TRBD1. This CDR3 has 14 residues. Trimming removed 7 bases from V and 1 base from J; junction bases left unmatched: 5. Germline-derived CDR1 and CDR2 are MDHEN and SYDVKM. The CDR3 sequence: CASTWTGWNTEAFF. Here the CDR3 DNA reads TGTGCCAGCACTTGGACAGGGTGGAACACTGAAGCTTTCTTT.